This is a list of T cell receptor beta chains from one sample in a study of blood T cell repertoires in COVID-19. Here immunoSEQ multiplex PCR was the method, and the copy in TCRdb shows in-frame clones only, minus some. The repertoire holds tens of thousands of clones, with roughly four fifths as singletons. Sample: peripheral blood. Receptors originate from a human donor in a cohort sampled during active COVID-19. Both conserved end residues are part of each CDR3. A D gene is named only where the DNA matches it firmly. The size field is filled for only some rows; it gives once, few, many or a size class.

clone_size | j_call | d_call | cdr3_length | v_call | cdr3_aa | cdr3_nt
- | TRBJ2-3 | TRBD2 | 15 | TRBV14 | CASSQGTSGAGTQYF | TGTGCCAGCAGCCAAGGGACTAGCGGGGCCGGTACGCAGTATTTT
once | TRBJ2-3 | - | 13 | TRBV11-3 | CASSTGVGPTQYF | TGTGCCAGCAGCACGGGGGTGGGCCCTACGCAGTATTTT
- | TRBJ2-7 | TRBD2 | 16 | TRBV9 | CASSPYPRGGDYEQYF | TGTGCCAGCAGCCCTTACCCCCGGGGGGGGGACTACGAGCAGTACTTC
- | TRBJ1-3 | - | 13 | TRBV5-4 | CASSGQNGNTIYF | TGTGCCAGCAGCGGACAGAACGGAAACACCATATATTTT
- | TRBJ1-2 | TRBD1 | 14 | TRBV7-8 | CASSSLDRGYGYTF | TGTGCCAGCAGCTCTTTGGACAGGGGATATGGCTACACCTTC
- | TRBJ2-3 | TRBD1 | 15 | TRBV9 | CASSVGNRGTDTQYF | TGTGCCAGCAGCGTAGGTAACAGGGGTACAGATACGCAGTATTTT
- | TRBJ1-1 | - | 15 | TRBV12-5 | CASGLGRGVNTEAFF | TGTGCTAGTGGTTTGGGCAGGGGCGTGAACACTGAAGCTTTCTTT
- | TRBJ2-5 | TRBD2 | 13 | TRBV12-3/TRBV12-4 | CASSRGGQETQYF | TGTGCCAGCAGTCGGGGGGGCCAAGAGACCCAGTACTTC
few | TRBJ2-1 | TRBD1 | 16 | TRBV28 | CASSSPPGTGSYEQFF | TGTGCCAGCAGTTCACCCCCCGGGACAGGGTCCTATGAGCAGTTCTTC
- | TRBJ2-2 | - | 16 | TRBV6-2/TRBV6-3 | CASSRGTFANTGELFF | TGTGCCAGCAGTAGAGGGACTTTCGCGAACACCGGGGAGCTGTTTTTT
- | TRBJ1-2 | - | 15 | TRBV5-1 | CASSLASGQGGGYTF | TGCGCCAGCAGCTTGGCCTCCGGCCAGGGAGGGGGCTACACCTTC
- | TRBJ2-1 | TRBD1 | 18 | TRBV7-9 | CASRPLAAADRGYNEQFF | TGTGCCAGCAGACCCCTAGCCGCCGCGGACAGGGGCTACAATGAGCAGTTCTTC
- | TRBJ2-5 | TRBD2 | 19 | TRBV4-1 | CASSLGTSGGKGYQETQYF | TGCGCCAGCAGCCTCGGGACTAGCGGGGGGAAAGGGTACCAAGAGACCCAGTACTTC
- | TRBJ2-7 | TRBD1 | 14 | TRBV11-3 | CASSSGQGTYEQYF | TGTGCCAGCAGCTCGGGACAGGGGACTTACGAGCAGTACTTC
few | TRBJ2-4 | TRBD1 | 17 | TRBV10-1 | CASSRDRGRGAKNIQYF | TGCGCCAGCAGTAGGGACAGGGGGCGCGGGGCCAAAAACATTCAGTACTTC
- | TRBJ2-7 | TRBD1 | 12 | TRBV11-2 | CASSPGQGEQYF | TGTGCCAGCAGCCCAGGACAGGGCGAGCAGTACTTC
- | TRBJ2-2 | - | 14 | TRBV6-5 | CASMRSGGTGELFF | TGTGCCAGCATGCGGTCCGGGGGTACCGGGGAGCTGTTTTTT
once | TRBJ2-3 | TRBD2 | 15 | TRBV5-1 | CASRRTSGGTDTQYF | TGCGCCAGCAGACGGACTAGCGGGGGAACCGATACGCAGTATTTT
- | TRBJ2-7 | - | 13 | TRBV6-5 | CASSNGLLYEQYF | TGTGCCAGCAGCAACGGACTACTCTACGAGCAGTACTTC
once | TRBJ2-1 | TRBD1 | 16 | TRBV5-5 | CASSSLPGQGSNEQFF | TGTGCCAGCAGCTCCCTACCGGGACAGGGCTCGAATGAGCAGTTCTTC
- | TRBJ2-3 | - | 12 | TRBV3-1/TRBV3-2 | CASSPFADTQYF | TGTGCCAGCAGTCCCTTTGCAGATACGCAGTATTTT
- | TRBJ2-5 | TRBD1 | 15 | TRBV10-1 | CASSSSGGSQETQYF | TGCGCCAGCAGTTCCTCAGGGGGTTCCCAAGAGACCCAGTACTTC
- | TRBJ2-4 | - | 14 | TRBV29-1 | CSARSHLAKNIQYF | TGCAGCGCCAGGTCACATCTAGCCAAAAACATTCAGTACTTC
- | TRBJ2-2 | - | 16 | TRBV3-1/TRBV3-2 | CASSHSSAANTGELFF | TGTGCCAGCAGCCACTCTTCTGCGGCGAACACCGGGGAGCTGTTTTTT
- | TRBJ2-3 | - | 15 | TRBV11-3 | CASSTGSAGGDTQYF | TGTGCCAGCAGCACGGGGAGCGCCGGGGGAGATACGCAGTATTTT
- | TRBJ1-5 | TRBD1 | 14 | TRBV7-8 | CASSHGTGVKPQHF | TGTGCCAGCAGCCACGGGACAGGGGTTAAGCCCCAGCATTTT
- | TRBJ2-7 | TRBD1 | 16 | TRBV11-2 | CASSLAGQGAIYEQYF | TGTGCCAGCAGCCTCGCAGGACAGGGGGCAATCTACGAGCAGTACTTC
- | TRBJ2-2 | - | 17 | TRBV11-2 | CASSLASRGGTTGELFF | TGTGCCAGCAGCTTAGCTTCTAGGGGGGGCACCACCGGGGAGCTGTTTTTT
- | TRBJ1-1 | TRBD1 | 16 | TRBV5-1 | CASSQATGGVNTEAFF | TGCGCCAGCAGCCAAGCTACAGGGGGAGTTAACACTGAAGCTTTCTTT
- | TRBJ2-1 | - | 13 | TRBV18 | CASSPGGMGEQFF | TGTGCCAGCTCACCAGGAGGGATGGGTGAGCAGTTCTTC
few | TRBJ2-1 | - | 12 | TRBV4-1 | CASSPRDNEQFF | TGCGCCAGCAGCCCCCGGGACAATGAGCAGTTCTTC
- | TRBJ1-1 | - | 10 | TRBV20-1 | CSATVTEAFF | TGCAGTGCTACAGTAACCGAAGCTTTCTTT
- | TRBJ1-4 | - | 15 | TRBV6-6 | CASSYSIRHGEKLFF | TGTGCCAGCAGTTACTCGATCCGACACGGAGAAAAACTGTTTTTT
- | TRBJ2-1 | - | 11 | TRBV14 | CASNQGYEQFF | TGTGCCAGCAATCAGGGTTATGAGCAGTTCTTC
- | TRBJ2-1 | TRBD2 | 14 | TRBV3-1/TRBV3-2 | CASSQAGGYGEQFF | TGTGCCAGCAGCCAAGCGGGGGGGTACGGTGAGCAGTTCTTC
- | TRBJ2-1 | TRBD1 | 13 | TRBV3-1/TRBV3-2 | CASSQDAGTGQFF | TGTGCCAGCAGCCAAGACGCCGGGACAGGGCAGTTCTTC
once | TRBJ2-1 | - | 19 | TRBV4-1 | CASSQYTLVTASSYNEQFF | TGCGCCAGCAGCCAATACACTCTAGTTACTGCTAGCTCCTACAATGAGCAGTTCTTC
once | TRBJ1-3 | - | 18 | TRBV4-2 | CASSQDPQGWGSGNTIYF | TGTGCCAGCAGCCAAGATCCCCAGGGCTGGGGCTCTGGAAACACCATATATTTT
once | TRBJ2-7 | - | 14 | TRBV2 | CASSLSRVSYEQYF | TGTGCCAGCAGTTTGAGCAGGGTTTCGTACGAGCAGTACTTC
- | TRBJ2-5 | TRBD1 | 14 | TRBV11-1 | CASKPQGAKETQYF | TGTGCCAGCAAACCTCAGGGGGCCAAAGAGACCCAGTACTTC
- | TRBJ1-6 | TRBD1 | 16 | TRBV2 | CASSARAGQGVSPLHF | TGTGCCAGCTCGGCCAGAGCTGGACAGGGTGTTTCACCCCTCCACTTT
- | TRBJ2-7 | TRBD2 | 16 | TRBV3-1/TRBV3-2 | CASSQGISGGLYEQYF | TGTGCCAGCAGCCAAGGGATTAGCGGGGGGCTCTACGAGCAGTACTTC
- | TRBJ1-2 | - | 13 | TRBV25-1 | CASSPGVVYGYTF | TGTGCCAGCAGCCCAGGGGTTGTCTATGGCTACACCTTC
- | TRBJ1-4 | - | 13 | TRBV7-8 | CASSSEALEKLFF | TGTGCCAGCAGCTCGGAGGCTCTAGAAAAACTGTTTTTT
- | TRBJ1-1 | - | 14 | TRBV10-3 | CAISEHLMNTEAFF | TGTGCCATCAGTGAACACCTTATGAACACTGAAGCTTTCTTT
- | TRBJ2-1 | - | 12 | TRBV28 | CASRLSYNEQFF | TGTGCCAGCAGACTCTCGTACAATGAGCAGTTCTTC
- | TRBJ2-1 | TRBD1 | 15 | TRBV4-2 | CASSQDLQGGNEQFF | TGTGCCAGCAGCCAAGATCTACAGGGGGGCAATGAGCAGTTCTTC
- | TRBJ1-1 | TRBD1 | 18 | TRBV15 | CATSRVSLENRGLTEAFF | TGTGCCACCAGCAGAGTTTCGCTGGAAAACAGGGGGCTCACTGAAGCTTTCTTT
once | TRBJ2-5 | TRBD2 | 15 | TRBV2 | CASRPTSGGEETQYF | TGTGCCAGTAGACCCACTAGCGGGGGGGAAGAGACCCAGTACTTC
- | TRBJ2-5 | TRBD2 | 15 | TRBV7-6 | CASSPRTSSPETQYF | TGTGCCAGCAGCCCACGGACTAGCTCCCCAGAGACCCAGTACTTC
- | TRBJ1-1 | - | 15 | TRBV28 | CASGLETGANTEAFF | TGTGCCAGCGGCTTGGAGACAGGTGCGAACACTGAAGCTTTCTTT
- | TRBJ1-1 | - | 14 | TRBV3-1/TRBV3-2 | CASSQTTGRTEAFF | TGTGCCAGCAGCCAAACTACAGGGCGCACTGAAGCTTTCTTT
- | TRBJ2-7 | TRBD1 | 11 | TRBV29-1 | CSVSQGDEQYF | TGCAGCGTTTCACAGGGGGACGAGCAGTACTTC
- | TRBJ1-1 | TRBD1 | 13 | TRBV2 | CASSRQGNTEAFF | TGTGCCAGCAGCAGACAGGGGAACACTGAAGCTTTCTTT
once | TRBJ1-1 | - | 14 | TRBV5-1 | CASSLVVEGTEAFF | TGCGCCAGCAGCTTGGTCGTGGAGGGCACTGAAGCTTTCTTT
- | TRBJ1-2 | TRBD1 | 16 | TRBV18 | CASSPQDRDRGKGYTF | TGTGCCAGCTCACCACAAGACAGGGACAGGGGGAAAGGCTACACCTTC
- | TRBJ1-4 | TRBD1 | 15 | TRBV7-2 | CASSFRTGSNEKLFF | TGTGCCAGCAGCTTCCGGACAGGGAGTAATGAAAAACTGTTTTTT
- | TRBJ1-5 | - | 13 | TRBV7-8 | CASSGVGNQPQHF | TGTGCCTCGTCAGGGGTGGGCAATCAGCCCCAGCATTTT
- | TRBJ1-1 | TRBD1 | 13 | TRBV29-1 | CSGQTGMGTEAFF | TGCAGCGGTCAGACAGGGATGGGCACTGAAGCTTTCTTT
- | TRBJ1-5 | TRBD1 | 16 | TRBV18 | CASSRAGGARSQPQHF | TGTGCCAGCTCACGGGCAGGGGGCGCAAGGTCTCAGCCCCAGCATTTT